The 18 T cell receptor beta chains below were found in one sample sequenced in a study of blood T cell repertoires in COVID-19. Profiled with immunoSEQ multiplex PCR; TCRdb holds only in-frame clones, not every one. The repertoire holds 180,000 or so clones, with about 86% as singletons. Sequenced sample: peripheral blood. The receptors were sampled from a man aged 18 to 35 with acute or convalescent COVID-19.

CDR3: CASSLATSGGLSTDTQYF. Here the CDR3 DNA reads TGTGCCAGCAGCTTAGCGACTAGCGGGGGGCTAAGCACAGATACGCAGTATTTT. The chain couples TRBV7-3 to TRBJ2-3, with TRBD2 matching over 13 bases. CDR3 length: 18 residues. Trimming took 2 bases from V and 0 from J; bases not matched to a gene: 5. CDR1 is SGHTA, CDR2 FQGTGA, per germline.

The chain joins TRBV4-1 to TRBJ2-2; D possibly corresponds to TRBD1 (6 bases). Trimming removed 0 bases from V and 6 bases from J, with 17 bases in between. Germline V gene data show CDR1 as MGHRA and CDR2 as YSYEKL. The CDR3 is 17 residues long. The CDR3 loop reads CASSQDGTGMIAGELFF. As DNA, the CDR3 is TGCGCCAGCAGCCAAGATGGAACAGGGATGATCGCCGGGGAGCTGTTTTTT.

This chain connects TRBV6-4 to TRBJ2-1; D might be TRBD2 (5 bases). The CDR3 runs to 13 residues. CDR1 and CDR2 (germline): MRHNA, SNTAGT. Trimming shortened V by 1 base and J by 7 bases, and 8 bases separated the two germline ends. CDR3 nucleotides: TGTGCCAGCAGTGACTTGGAGGAAAATGAGCAGTTCTTC. Protein sequence: CASSDLEENEQFF.

The chain is built from TRBV5-1 and TRBJ2-1; tentatively, D is TRBD1 (5 bases). Germline V gene sequence: CDR1 SGHRS, CDR2 YFSETQ. V lost 0 bases, J lost 5 bases, and 18 bases lay in between. The length of the CDR3 is 17 residues. The CDR3 protein is CASSLGGRANEDNEQFF. In nucleotides, the CDR3 is TGCGCCAGCAGCTTGGGTGGCAGGGCCAATGAGGACAATGAGCAGTTCTTC.

The genes are TRBV7-8 and TRBJ2-1, with 7 nucleotides matching TRBD2. CDR3 length equals 16 residues. Germline V lookup: CDR1 SGHVS, CDR2 FQNEAQ. V dropped 5 bases and J dropped 5; count of bases not matched to a gene: 12. CDR3: CASSKTAREGHNEQFF. The CDR3 nucleotides are TGTGCCAGCAGCAAAACCGCCAGGGAGGGACACAATGAGCAGTTCTTC. The variable domain in full, with the rest retrieved from reference TRBV7-8 and TRBJ2-1, is GAGVSQSPRYKVAKRGQDVALRCDPISGHVSLFWYQQALGQGPEFLTYFQNEAQLDKSGLPSDRFFAERPEGSVSTLKIQRTQQEDSAVYLCASSKTAREGHNEQFFGPGTRLTVL.

The chain is built from TRBV10-3 and TRBJ2-5; D not certain. Per germline, CDR1 ENHRY and CDR2 SYGVKD. The CDR3 is 13 residues long. The ends were cut back, 7 bases at V and 1 base at J, with 10 bases in the middle. In DNA, the CDR3 is TGTGCCATCAATGGCGGAATCCAAGAGACCCAGTACTTC. Protein: CAINGGIQETQYF.

This clone appeared a few times. V and J are TRBV6-1 and TRBJ1-6; 11 nucleotides align to TRBD1. Trimming took 3 bases from V and 8 from J; bases not matched to a gene: 3. CDR1 MNHNS and CDR2 SASEGT come from the germline V gene. This CDR3 contains 15 residues. The CDR3 region is CASSDLGQGDSPLHF. DNA for the CDR3: TGTGCCAGCAGTGATCTGGGACAGGGGGATTCACCCCTCCACTTT.

The chain joins TRBV6-6 to TRBJ1-1; D might be TRBD1 (6 bases). The CDR3 consists of 16 residues. CDR1 and CDR2 from the germline V gene are MNHNY and SVGAGI (reference sequence). The germline V and J ends were trimmed by 2 bases and 0 bases, with 13 bases remaining between them. This chain's CDR3 is CASSYPRTELNTEAFF. The CDR3 bases are TGTGCCAGCAGTTACCCTCGGACAGAACTGAACACTGAAGCTTTCTTT.

V gene TRBV3-1 (or the pseudogene TRBV3-2) combines with J gene TRBJ1-2; no reliable D call. Germline CDR1 LGHDT, CDR2 YNNKEL (reference sequence). V lost 0 bases and J lost 4, with 6 bases in between. CDR3 size: 13 residues. CDR3: CASSQDGPYGYTF. The CDR3 region has the DNA TGTGCCAGCAGCCAAGATGGGCCCTATGGCTACACCTTC.

The CDR3 reads CASSGDLNTEAFF. Here the CDR3 DNA reads TGTGCCAGCAGTGGAGATCTGAACACTGAAGCTTTCTTT. The V call is TRBV2, the J call TRBJ1-1; no clear D gene. Trimming removed 4 bases from V and 0 bases from J, with 6 bases in between. This CDR3 has 13 residues. Germline values: CDR1 SNHLY, CDR2 FYNNEI.

The chain has TRBV6-5 and TRBJ2-7, with D possibly being TRBD1 (6 bases). Germline V gene data show CDR1 as MNHEY and CDR2 as SVGAGI. Trimming left V 5 bases short and J 2 bases short, with 10 bases between. The CDR3 is 13 amino acids. The CDR3 sequence is CASSLTGPYEQYF. The CDR3 coding sequence is TGTGCCAGCAGTCTAACAGGGCCCTACGAGCAGTACTTC.

V is TRBV29-1 and J is TRBJ1-2, with TRBD1 matching 9 bases. This CDR3 has 17 residues. Germline values: CDR1 SQVTM, CDR2 ANQGSEA. Trimming removed 1 base from V and 3 bases from J; junction bases left unmatched: 12. CDR3 coding DNA: TGCAGCGTTGAAGTACAACCCGACAGGGGGGAGTACTATGGCTACACCTTC. This codes for CSVEVQPDRGEYYGYTF.

This rearrangement joins TRBV11-2 to TRBJ1-2; 9 bases agree with TRBD1. Trimming at V came to 1 base and at J to 6 bases, leaving 3 bases not matched to a gene. Germline CDR1 and CDR2: SGHAT and FQNNGV. The CDR3 extends over 14 amino acids. The CDR3 DNA reads as TGTGCCAGCAGCTTAGCAGGGACAGGGCATGGCTACACCTTC. It codes for CASSLAGTGHGYTF. Full variable domain (rest looked up from reference TRBV11-2 and TRBJ1-2): EAGVAQSPRYKIIEKRQSVAFWCNPISGHATLYWYQQILGQGPKLLIQFQNNGVVDDSQLPKDRFSAERLKGVDSTLKIQPAKLEDSAVYLCASSLAGTGHGYTFGSGTRLTVV.

The chain carries TRBV10-3 and TRBJ1-2; 9 nucleotides line up with TRBD1. From germline, CDR1 is ENHRY and CDR2 SYGVKD. The CDR3 consists of 14 residues. The V and J ends lost 5 bases and 2 bases, in that order; junction bases with no gene match: 3. CDR3 in DNA: TGTGCCATCAGTACAGGACAGGGGAACTATGGCTACACCTTC. Translation: CAISTGQGNYGYTF.

The chain is built from TRBV7-9 and TRBJ1-4; the D gene is possibly TRBD1 (6 bases). This CDR3 comprises 14 residues. The V and J ends lost 4 bases and 4 bases respectively, with 10 bases between them. CDR1 is SEHNR, CDR2 FQNEAQ, per germline (reference sequence). The CDR3 coding sequence is TGTGCCAGCAGCTCCGGGACAAGTAATGAAAAACTGTTTTTT. Translation gives CASSSGTSNEKLFF.

The rearrangement links TRBV6-1 to TRBJ1-2; no clear D gene. CDR3 length equals 13 residues. Trimming left V 2 bases short and J 5 bases short, with 9 bases between. Germline V CDR1 and CDR2: MNHNS, SASEGT. DNA for the CDR3: TGTGCCAGCAGTGAACAGAGCGGGTATGGCTACACCTTC. It codes for CASSEQSGYGYTF.

The J gene is TRBJ1-2, the V gene TRBV7-2, with D tentatively TRBD1 (6 bases). Trimming cost V 1 base and J 0 bases, with 6 bases left between them. From germline, CDR1 is SGHTA and CDR2 FQGNSA. The CDR3 has 14 residues. The CDR3 protein is CASSLGTANYGYTF. The CDR3 DNA reads TGTGCCAGCAGCTTAGGGACAGCTAACTATGGCTACACCTTC.

The chain is built from TRBV4-1 and TRBJ1-2, with 8 bases fitting TRBD1. CDR3 length: 15 amino acids. From germline, CDR1 is MGHRA and CDR2 YSYEKL. After removal of 3 bases from V and 1 base from J, the junction contained 4 bases not matched to a gene. Here the CDR3 reads CASSQTGAGNYGYTF. The CDR3 region has the DNA TGCGCCAGCAGCCAGACAGGGGCGGGTAACTATGGCTACACCTTC.